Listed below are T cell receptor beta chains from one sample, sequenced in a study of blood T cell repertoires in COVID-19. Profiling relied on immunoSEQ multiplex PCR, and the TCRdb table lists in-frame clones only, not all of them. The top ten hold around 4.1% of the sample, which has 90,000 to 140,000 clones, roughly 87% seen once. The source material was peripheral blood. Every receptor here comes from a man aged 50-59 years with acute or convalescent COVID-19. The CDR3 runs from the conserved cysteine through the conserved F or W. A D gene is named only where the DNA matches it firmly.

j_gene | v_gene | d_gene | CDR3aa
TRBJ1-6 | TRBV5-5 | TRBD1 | CASSFRGQGFGSPLHF
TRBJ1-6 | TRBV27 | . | CASSLRWDYSPLHF
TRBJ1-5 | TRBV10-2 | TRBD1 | CASSEDRVGSSNQPQHF
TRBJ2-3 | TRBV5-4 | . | CASSLGVPTDTQYF
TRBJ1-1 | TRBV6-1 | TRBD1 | CASSENRGRGEAFF
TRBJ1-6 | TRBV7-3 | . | CASSLYRYHYNSPLHF
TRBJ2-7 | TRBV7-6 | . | CASSLGVATYEQYF
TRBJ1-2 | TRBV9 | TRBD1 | CASSERQGMDYGYTF
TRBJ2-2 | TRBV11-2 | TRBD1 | CASSPTDRVLARELFF
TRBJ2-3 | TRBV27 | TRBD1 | CASSPSPGQLFRTDTQYF
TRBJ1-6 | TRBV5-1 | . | CASSLNSPGQHNSPLHF
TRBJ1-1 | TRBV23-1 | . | CASSQKPPGPLDTEAFF
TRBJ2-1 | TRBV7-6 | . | CASTVHSPGDEQFF